This record concerns one T cell receptor (beta chain) sequence. This clonotype has a count of ten or more. Its antigen is not yet known. Nothing much larger sits one base from this clone, and base qualities are not available. The sample originates from a study of Graves' ophthalmopathy and Graves' hyperthyroidism listed by TCRdb under 2018. In terms of the full investigation: Peripheral blood was collected at initial diagnosis, prior to any treatment. To tell Graves' ophthalmopathy apart from Graves' hyperthyroidism, and to predict which patients would progress to ophthalmopathy, the study relied on TCR beta repertoire signatures. In total, approximately 140 blood samples were TCR-sequenced: 43 ophthalmopathy, roughly 77 hyperthyroidism and approximately 17 hyperthyroidism-to-ophthalmopathy patients. A discovery set of 95 to 100 patients (43 ophthalmopathy, some 58 stable hyperthyroidism) was enrolled to explore V-J signatures distinguishing ophthalmopathy from hyperthyroidism. An independent validation cohort was composed of roughly 19 hyperthyroidism patients and 17 patients who later progressed from hyperthyroidism to ophthalmopathy. In about six hyperthyroidism patients, T-cell repertoires of thyroid tissue and blood were compared. Once sampling was done, hyperthyroidism patients were given methimazole at a starting dose of 30 mg daily, while ophthalmopathy patients were given high-dose intravenous methylprednisolone. General findings and caveats noted by the study authors: In validation, the model predicted ophthalmopathy progression with 70.59% sensitivity and roughly 78% specificity; 12 predicted patients were CT-confirmed with GO in a median of around 6.5 months. The 13-signature model separated ophthalmopathy from stable hyperthyroidism with over 85% sensitivity and 81.08% specificity in cross-validation, and 80%/75% in the test set. Sample size was not statistically predetermined, and group allocation was not concealed from the investigators. Among expanded thyroid clonotypes with frequency above 0.001, most also showed up in blood, which suggests that blood repertoires may reflect the thyroid immune response.

V is reduced by 2 bases and J by 2 bases, leaving a spacing of 13 bases between them. The germline V gene specifies SGHTA as CDR1 and FQGNSA as CDR2. The CDR3 runs 15 residues from the cysteine to the phenylalanine. The kept DNA is CDR3 alone, 45 bases in frame from the first base. For repertoire sequencing, the TCR beta CDR3 regions were amplified from RNA transcripts. The first round of RT-PCR was done with HTBI primers and the Qiagen OneStep RT-PCR kit, and was followed by a second round of multiplex PCR, then size selection and purification. The libraries underwent paired-end sequencing with 100 bp reads on an Illumina HiSeq2000. Per the original workflow: SOAPnuke was used for read processing, and reads with adapters, uncalled bases, a mean Phred below 15, or no exact constant-primer or identifier match were discarded. COPE v1.2.5 was used to merge the high-quality paired reads. Each unique nucleotide sequence was treated as a clonotype, and MiTCR v1.1 was used to align the clonotypes to the IMGT TRB V, D and J references. The analysis was limited to V-J combinations with a frequency above 0.0001, which together covered roughly 99% of the repertoires. For each V-J combination, a TCR clonal expansion and chaos score was defined as F50 clonal expansion divided by the chaos observed in the TCRdist matrix. Welch's t-statistics and random forest were used to reduce the features to approximately 13 V-J combinations, which were then used as input to a naive Bayes classifier. The Morisita-Horn index was used to measure how similar the thyroid and blood repertoires were. TCRdb trimmed the raw reads at Q25, called clones with MiXCR and kept productive beta chains. Each entry merges the rows of one CDR3 protein and shows their most common DNA and genes. What appears here as the V and J calls and clone size reflects TCRdb's work, not the paper's. Recorded for this sample are roughly 350,000 distinct CDR3 sequences; 17% of them occurred a single time. The top ten hold roughly 2.4% of the sample.

Hyperthyroidism was defined as stable when no progression to ophthalmopathy occurred within 18 months of follow-up. Hyperthyroidism patients were newly diagnosed, were aged 18 to 65 years, and had a disease duration under 2 months. Anyone with other autoimmune diseases, uncontrolled infections, pregnancy or lactation was excluded from the study. Clinical symptoms, serum thyroxine, TRAb, thyroid ultrasound and orbital computed tomography formed the basis of the diagnosis. Using Ficoll-Paque density gradient centrifugation, PBMCs were isolated from over 8.5 ml of fresh peripheral blood. Total RNA was extracted using Trizol reagent, and RNA quality was checked on an Agilent 2100 Bioanalyzer.

The source material was peripheral blood. The sequence derives from an adult woman with stable Graves' hyperthyroidism. The rearrangement joined TRBV7-2 to TRBJ2-7; no D gene can be assigned with confidence. The CDR3 protein: CASSLSLLATYEQYF. The nucleotide sequence is given as TGTGCCAGCAGCTTAAGTCTTCTGGCGACCTACGAGCAGTACTTC.